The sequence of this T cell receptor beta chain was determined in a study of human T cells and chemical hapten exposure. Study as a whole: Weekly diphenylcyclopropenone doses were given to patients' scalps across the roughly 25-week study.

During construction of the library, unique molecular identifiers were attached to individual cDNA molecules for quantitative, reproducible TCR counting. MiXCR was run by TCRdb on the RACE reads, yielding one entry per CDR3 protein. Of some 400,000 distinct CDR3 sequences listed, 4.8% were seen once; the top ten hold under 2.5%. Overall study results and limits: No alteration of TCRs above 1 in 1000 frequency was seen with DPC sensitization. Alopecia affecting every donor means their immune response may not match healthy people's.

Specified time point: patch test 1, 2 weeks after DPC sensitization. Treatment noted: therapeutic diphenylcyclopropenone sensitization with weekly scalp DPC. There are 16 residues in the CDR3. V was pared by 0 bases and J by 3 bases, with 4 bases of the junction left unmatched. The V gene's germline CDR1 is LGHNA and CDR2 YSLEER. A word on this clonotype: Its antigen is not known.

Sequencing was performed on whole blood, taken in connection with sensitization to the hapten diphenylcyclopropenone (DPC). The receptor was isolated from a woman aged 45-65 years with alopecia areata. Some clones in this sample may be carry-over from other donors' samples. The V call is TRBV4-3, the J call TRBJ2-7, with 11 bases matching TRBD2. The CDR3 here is CASSQEATSGDYEQYF. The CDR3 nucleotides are TGCGCCAGCAGCCAAGAGGCGACTAGCGGGGACTACGAGCAGTACTTC.